These T cell receptor beta chains were read from a single sample in a study of T cell repertoires in cytomegalovirus infection. TCRdb redid the calling of the reads with MiXCR, one entry per CDR3 protein. The data contain 450,000 to 650,000 distinct CDR3 sequences, about 39% of them singletons. What these receptors recognize is not known. Specimen: cultured PBMCs, collected from culture after CMV antigen stimulation. These TCRs come from a human donor in good health (CMV status not recorded). Some clones in this sample may be carry-over from other donors' samples. CDR3s include the opening cysteine and the closing phenylalanine or tryptophan. The D gene is left open where the match is weak.

J	D	V	CDR3
TRBJ1-1	TRBD1	TRBV7-9	CASSPQGERALTEAFF
TRBJ1-5	.	TRBV12-3/TRBV12-4	CASSSTDSYSNQPQHF
TRBJ2-7	.	TRBV27	CASSLQSLSEQYF
TRBJ1-2	TRBD1	TRBV7-9	CASSILTGGGVGYTF
TRBJ2-7	TRBD1	TRBV27	CASSLSFPGTGATYEQYF
TRBJ2-5	TRBD1	TRBV7-6	CASSLEYRTGPQETQYF
TRBJ2-3	.	TRBV25-1	CASSAVGSGAADPDTQYF
TRBJ1-2	.	TRBV7-2	CASSLGGRRGYTF
TRBJ2-1	.	TRBV20-1	CSARDLQKSYNEQFF
TRBJ2-5	.	TRBV7-6	CASSLGEKTQYF
TRBJ2-1	TRBD2	TRBV7-2	CASSLIGTSHNEQFF
TRBJ2-5	TRBD2	TRBV7-2	CASSPSGGAAETQYF
TRBJ2-2	.	TRBV3-1	CASSHGSGGGTGELFF
TRBJ2-1	.	TRBV27	CASNSVYNEQFF
TRBJ1-5	.	TRBV3-1	CASSQGPSLDQPQHF
TRBJ1-4	.	TRBV6-8	CASSPYRALNEKLFF
TRBJ2-6	.	TRBV27	CASTPRGSGANVLTF
TRBJ2-5	TRBD1	TRBV30	CAWRGIGTAQETQYF
TRBJ2-7	TRBD2	TRBV20-1	CSGWTSGPYEQYF
TRBJ2-5	.	TRBV7-2	CASSSPPEETQYF
TRBJ1-6	TRBD1	TRBV5-5	CASSLDGQGYSPLHF
TRBJ2-7	TRBD1	TRBV18	CASSLGTGGEQYF
TRBJ1-4	.	TRBV12-3/TRBV12-4	CASKPAGTTNEKLFF
TRBJ2-3	.	TRBV7-9	CASSNSTDTDTQYF
TRBJ2-7	.	TRBV7-2	CASFHGDTYEQYF
TRBJ2-7	.	TRBV7-6	CASSYTGFEQYF